This TCR beta chain was found in a study of cytomegalovirus exposure and HLA in healthy donors. The overall study: From donors who were HLA-typed, an early data release held around 85 million unique TCRs. Study-wide results and limits: It was taken for granted in presence/absence analyses that sequencing depth across donors was roughly uniform. The authors later linked a missense DCLRE1C variant to TCR beta V- and J-gene trimming.

This clone was detected a few times. What it binds is not known. The primer mix had 60 Vbeta and 13 Jbeta primers. As handled by the study authors: Counted up in a later analysis, unique TCR beta chains came to some 80 million, with around 11 million shared. Some clones are missing from TCRdb's copy, which holds only in-frame ones; the method was immunoSEQ multiplex PCR. That table gives V, J and clone size, and the DNA gave D and trimming. The data show around 97,000 clones, around 61% seen once. J was trimmed by 2 bases and V by 2 bases; bases with no gene match: 5. Germline loops: CDR1 MNHEY, CDR2 SMNVEV (reference sequence). This CDR3 region has 16 residues.

The sample was PBMCs. This TCR was sampled from a woman aged 50 to 60 in good health and CMV-seronegative. The V call is TRBV27, the J call TRBJ2-2, with 7 bases that match TRBD1. The DNA of the CDR3 is TGTGCCAGCAGTTTAGGGACAGAGATTAACACCGGGGAGCTGTTTTTT. Protein product: CASSLGTEINTGELFF.